These 21 T cell receptor beta chains came from one sample sequenced in a study of CD8 T cells in Susac syndrome. RNA totalling 0.5 to 1 ug underwent reverse transcription with random hexamers. One entry per CDR3 protein, called by TCRdb with MiXCR from the immunoSEQ multiplex PCR reads. The sample has approximately 200,000 distinct CDR3 sequences; nearly 95% are singletons. The sequenced sample consisted of CD4+ T cells from PBMCs. The receptors shown here come from a human donor with multiple sclerosis.

The chain employs TRBV24-1 and TRBJ2-7, with D unresolved. The CDR3 contains 11 residues. V was trimmed by 12 bases and J by 7 bases, leaving 15 bases between them. CDR1 and CDR2 from the germline V gene are KGHDR and SFDVKD. In DNA, the CDR3 is TGTGCCCGCAGGCTACTAAGGGAGCAGTACTTC. Encoded protein: CARRLLREQYF.

V is TRBV12-3 or TRBV12-4 and J is TRBJ1-1, with D possibly TRBD1 on 5 matching bases. The CDR3 length is 16 residues. With 5 bases removed from V and 1 base from J, the gap between germline ends came to 17 bases. Here the CDR3 reads CASSPGGLGGNTEAFF. In DNA form, the CDR3 reads TGTGCCAGCAGTCCTGGGGGTCTCGGGGGGAACACTGAAGCTTTCTTT.

The chain carries TRBV10-3 and TRBJ2-7, with D possibly matching TRBD1 (6 bases). This CDR3 contains 12 residues. Deletions cut 6 bases from V and 9 bases from J, with 15 bases between. The germline gives CDR1 ENHRY, CDR2 SYGVKD. CDR3 in amino acids: CAISQQGPGQYF. The CDR3 DNA sequence: TGTGCCATCAGCCAACAGGGTCCGGGGCAGTACTTC.

The chain links TRBV5-1 to TRBJ2-4; D is ambiguous. This CDR3 has 13 amino acids. Trimming removed 0 bases at V and 8 bases at J, with 9 bases between. Per germline, CDR1 SGHRS and CDR2 YFSETQ. CDR3: CASSLGRHDIQYF. Here the CDR3 DNA reads TGCGCCAGCAGCTTGGGCCGACACGACATTCAGTACTTC.

The genes are TRBV3-1 and TRBJ1-4; D is undetermined. The CDR3 extends over 15 amino acids. CDR1 and CDR2 (germline): LGHDT, YNNKEL (reference sequence). Trimming removed 0 bases from V and 7 bases from J, with 12 bases in between. The CDR3 loop is CASSQDVAVIEKLFF. The CDR3 coding sequence is TGTGCCAGCAGCCAAGACGTAGCCGTGATTGAAAAACTGTTTTTT.

The chain employs TRBV29-1 and TRBJ2-2, with unresolved D. CDR1 is SQVTM, CDR2 ANQGSEA, per germline. Deletions cut 0 bases from V and 0 bases from J, with 11 bases between. The CDR3 runs 16 residues. As DNA, the CDR3 is TGCAGCGTTGAAGATCCCGGCGGACCGAACACCGGGGAGCTGTTTTTT. Translation: CSVEDPGGPNTGELFF.

V gene TRBV3-1 combines with J gene TRBJ2-7; 7 bases map to TRBD1. Trimming cost V 3 bases and J 4 bases; bases outside gene matches: 6. The V gene's germline CDR1 is LGHDT and CDR2 YNNKEL (reference sequence). This CDR3 spans 14 amino acids. In DNA, the CDR3 is TGTGCCAGCAGCCATCTGGGGACAGAGTACGAGCAGTACTTC. This translates into CASSHLGTEYEQYF.

The rearrangement links TRBV29-1 to TRBJ1-1; TRBD1 might be the D (5 bases). V lost 7 bases, J lost 4 bases, and 10 bases lay in between. The CDR3 has 11 residues. Germline-derived CDR1 and CDR2 are SQVTM and ANQGSEA. The chain's CDR3 is CSGGTFTEAFF. The CDR3 region has the DNA TGCAGCGGGGGGACTTTCACTGAAGCTTTCTTT.

This clonotype occurred once. This sequence joins TRBV20-1 and TRBJ2-1; 13 nucleotides align to TRBD2. The germline CDR1 and CDR2 sequences are DFQATT and SNEGSKA (reference sequence). J lost 2 bases, V lost 5 bases, and 0 bases had no gene match. This CDR3 spans 14 amino acids. The DNA of the CDR3 is TGCAGTGCTGGACTAGCGGGAGCCTACAATGAGCAGTTCTTC. Its translation is CSAGLAGAYNEQFF.

A single count supports this clonotype. This chain links TRBV27 with TRBJ2-2; 8 positions agree with TRBD2. This CDR3 spans 16 amino acids. V lost 5 bases, J lost 1 base, and 6 bases stayed unmatched. The germline V gene has CDR1 MNHEY and CDR2 SMNVEV (reference sequence). The CDR3 here is CASSTRLAQNTGELFF. The CDR3 DNA reads as TGTGCCAGCAGTACCAGACTAGCGCAGAACACCGGGGAGCTGTTTTTT.

The rearrangement joins TRBV5-1 to TRBJ2-7; D unresolved. The CDR3 covers 12 residues. Germline V gives CDR1 SGHRS, CDR2 YFSETQ. Trimming pared 2 bases from V and 5 bases from J, leaving 8 bases between. The CDR3 region is CASSLSSNEQYF. Here the CDR3 DNA reads TGCGCCAGCAGCTTAAGTAGTAACGAGCAGTACTTC.

The chain is built from TRBV14 and TRBJ1-2; unclear D gene. The CDR3 has 12 residues. Germline V gene data show CDR1 as SGHDN and CDR2 as FVKESK. Trimming took 0 bases from V and 4 from J, leaving 3 bases between them. The CDR3: CASSQEPYGYTF. The CDR3 DNA reads TGTGCCAGCAGCCAAGAACCCTATGGCTACACCTTC.

The V gene is TRBV20-1, the J gene TRBJ1-1; D remains ambiguous. CDR1 DFQATT and CDR2 SNEGSKA come from the germline V gene (reference sequence). This CDR3 has 13 amino acids. Trimming shortened V by 5 bases and J by 2 bases, and 12 bases separated the two germline ends. CDR3 region: CSASKNSNTEAFF. The CDR3 nucleotides read TGCAGTGCTTCGAAAAACAGTAACACTGAAGCTTTCTTT.

This sequence joins TRBV20-1 and TRBJ2-7; possibly TRBD1 or TRBD2 for D (5 bases each). Trimming took off 7 bases at V and 0 bases at J, with 16 bases between the two ends. This CDR3 spans 14 amino acids. Germline CDR1 DFQATT, CDR2 SNEGSKA (reference sequence). The CDR3 DNA follows: TGCAGTGTCCGGGGTGCCAGGGACTCCTACGAGCAGTACTTC. It translates to CSVRGARDSYEQYF.

The chain joins TRBV9 to TRBJ1-2, with D maybe TRBD1 (6 bases). Trimming pared 0 bases from V and 8 bases from J, leaving 14 bases between. CDR1 and CDR2 from the germline V gene are SGDLS and YYNGEE. CDR3 length: 14 amino acids. CDR3 in DNA: TGTGCCAGCAGCGTAGCTACAGGGCAGAGCGGCTACACCTTC. Its translation is CASSVATGQSGYTF.

The rearrangement joins TRBV4-1 to TRBJ1-2; unclear D gene. Looked up from germline, CDR1 is MGHRA and CDR2 is YSYEKL. With 4 bases removed from V and 4 bases from J, the gap between germline ends came to 19 bases. This CDR3 has 16 amino acids. In nucleotides, the CDR3 is TGCGCCAGCAGCCTCCAAGGGTCAGGCACCCCCTATGGCTACACCTTC. Residues: CASSLQGSGTPYGYTF.

V is TRBV20-1 and J is TRBJ2-5, with D possibly matching TRBD2 (6 bases). The CDR3 is made up of 13 amino acids. CDR1 and CDR2 (germline): DFQATT, SNEGSKA (reference sequence). Trimming removed 0 bases at V and 2 bases at J, with 7 bases between. In DNA form, the CDR3 reads TGCAGTGCTAGAGATGGAGGGCAAGAGACCCAGTACTTC. Translating it yields CSARDGGQETQYF.

The sample holds one count of this clonotype. The rearrangement joins TRBV9 to TRBJ1-2, with D unresolved. V lost 2 bases to trimming and J lost 7 bases, with 12 bases between them. In germline, CDR1 is SGDLS, CDR2 YYNGEE. The CDR3 is 13 residues long. The CDR3 is CASSVLTGAGYTF. CDR3 bases: TGTGCCAGCAGCGTTTTGACCGGCGCTGGCTACACCTTC. Variable domain in full (rest from reference TRBV9 and TRBJ1-2): DSGVTQTPKHLITATGQRVTLRCSPRSGDLSVYWYQQSLDQGLQFLIQYYNGEERAKGNILERFSAQQFPDLHSELNLSSLELGDSALYFCASSVLTGAGYTFGSGTRLTVV.

The V gene is TRBV24-1, the J gene TRBJ2-3; D perhaps matches TRBD1 (6 bases). From germline, CDR1 is KGHDR and CDR2 SFDVKD. CDR3 length: 14 residues. The ends were cut back, 9 bases at V and 3 bases at J, with 15 bases in the middle. Here the CDR3 DNA reads TGTGCCACCGGGGGCCTATCACCTACAGATACGCAGTATTTT. This translates into CATGGLSPTDTQYF.

This clonotype was picked up one time. The rearrangement links TRBV9 to TRBJ1-2, with TRBD1 as a possible D gene (5 bases). The CDR3 has 15 residues. V was pared by 2 bases and J by 4 bases, with 15 bases between. Germline V gene data show CDR1 as SGDLS and CDR2 as YYNGEE. This chain's CDR3 is CASSVGREIGYGYTF. The CDR3 DNA reads TGTGCCAGCAGCGTGGGCAGGGAGATTGGCTATGGCTACACCTTC.

This chain joins TRBV7-9 and TRBJ2-1; 7 bases fit TRBD2. This CDR3 contains 17 residues. V dropped 2 bases and J dropped 6; count of bases not matched to a gene: 13. From germline, CDR1 is SEHNR and CDR2 FQNEAQ (reference sequence). For the CDR3, the DNA is TGTGCCAGCAGCTTACTCATGACTAGCAGGGAGGGCAATGAGCAGTTCTTC. It yields the protein CASSLLMTSREGNEQFF.